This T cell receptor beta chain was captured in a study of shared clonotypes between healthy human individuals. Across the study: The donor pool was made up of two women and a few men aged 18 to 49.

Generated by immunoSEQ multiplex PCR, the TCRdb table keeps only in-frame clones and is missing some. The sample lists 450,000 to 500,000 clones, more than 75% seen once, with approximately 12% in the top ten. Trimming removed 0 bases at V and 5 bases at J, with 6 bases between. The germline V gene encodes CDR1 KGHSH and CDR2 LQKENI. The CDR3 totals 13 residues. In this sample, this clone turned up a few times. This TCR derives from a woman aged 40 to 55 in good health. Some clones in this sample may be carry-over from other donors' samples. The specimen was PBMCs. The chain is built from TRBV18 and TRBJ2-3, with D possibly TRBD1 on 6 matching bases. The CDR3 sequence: CASSPPTGDTQYF. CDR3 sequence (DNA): TGTGCCAGCTCACCACCGACAGGAGATACGCAGTATTTT.